This TCR beta chain originates from a study of cytomegalovirus exposure and HLA in healthy donors. Whole-study results and caveats: An analysis done earlier found most TCR beta V segments productive about 87% or about 30% of the time. Some TCR beta chains (roughly 150 of them) were listed as cytomegalovirus-associated.

Points on this clone: Antigen: not known.

Germline V gives CDR1 SEHNR, CDR2 FQNEAQ (reference sequence). This CDR3 is 16 amino acids long. The junction had 9 bases not matched to a gene; V was cut back by 4 bases and J by 0 bases. In the PCR, 60 Vbeta and 13 Jbeta primers were used. Profiling relied on immunoSEQ multiplex PCR, and the TCRdb table lists in-frame clones only, not all of them. The sample totals 150,000 to 250,000 clones. This TCR was sampled from a boy aged 10-17 years in good health and CMV-seronegative. The chain links TRBV7-9 to TRBJ2-7, with TRBD2 identical over 7 bases. Sequenced input: PBMCs. The chain's CDR3 is CASSSPRGRGSYEQYF. The CDR3 DNA sequence: TGTGCCAGCAGCTCACCGCGGGGGAGGGGCTCCTACGAGCAGTACTTC.